This entry lists 16 T cell receptor beta chains sequenced from one sample in a study of CD8+ T cells in alopecia areata listed by TCRdb under 2018. Library preparation used the immunoSEQ multiplex PCR assay. RNA was extracted from all samples and reverse transcribed into cDNA, which served as template for TCR sequencing. TCRdb took this table from immuneACCESS and kept in-frame rearrangements with V and J called. Such tables lack part of the clones; where checked against another copy, unresolved V genes explain under half of the gap, and the rest is unexplained. This sample gives fewer than 90,000 clones in total; roughly half of them show up just once. The top ten clones comprise 5.7% of the sample. Input material: NKG2D-high CD8+ T cells sorted from blood. Sample cell subset or site, as interpreted from the label and publication: sorted CD8+ NKG2D-high blood T cells. These receptors were collected from a human donor with alopecia areata.

The V and J genes are TRBV29-1 and TRBJ1-2, with TRBD1 matching 8 bases. Germline CDR1 reads SQVTM; CDR2 reads ANQGSEA. V trimming: 5 bases; J trimming: 2 bases; junction bases outside the gene matches: 7. This CDR3 is built from 14 residues. The CDR3 DNA reads TGCAGCGTTATAAAACAGGGGGAGAACTATGGCTACACCTTC. This translates into CSVIKQGENYGYTF.

The chain carries TRBV4-1 and TRBJ2-1; 9 bases agree with TRBD1. The length of the CDR3 is 16 residues. Losses at the gene ends were 1 base for V and 8 bases for J; bases not matched to a gene: 9. Per the germline V gene, CDR1 is MGHRA and CDR2 is YSYEKL. The CDR3 nucleotides read TGCGCCAGCAGCCAAGGCTACGGGGACAGGGTGCATGAGCAGTTCTTC. Translated: CASSQGYGDRVHEQFF.

This rearrangement joins TRBV7-9 to TRBJ1-4; no firm D call. Germline V lookup: CDR1 SEHNR, CDR2 FQNEAQ (reference sequence). The CDR3 has 12 amino acids. V gave up 3 bases and J gave up 5 bases, with 4 bases separating them. CDR3 loop: CASSFLNEKLFF. The CDR3 DNA reads as TGTGCCAGCAGCTTCCTGAATGAAAAACTGTTTTTT.

CDR3 protein: CASSFSSGSSYNEQFF. The CDR3 DNA reads as TGTGCCAGCAGCTTTAGTAGCGGGAGCTCCTACAATGAGCAGTTCTTC. This sequence joins TRBV5-6 and TRBJ2-1; TRBD2 matches 9 bases. Looked up from germline, CDR1 is SGHDT and CDR2 is YYEEEE. The trim removed 2 bases at V and 0 bases at J, leaving 3 bases unmatched. CDR3 length: 16 amino acids.

The V gene is TRBV27, the J gene TRBJ2-7; possibly TRBD2 for D (6 bases). Germline CDR1 MNHEY, CDR2 SMNVEV (reference sequence). The CDR3 covers 15 residues. V lost 4 bases and J lost 2, with 15 bases in between. DNA of the CDR3: TGTGCCAGCAGTTCCCGTGGGGGAGGAGCCTACGAGCAGTACTTC. It codes for CASSSRGGGAYEQYF.

J is TRBJ2-5 and V is TRBV28; perhaps D is TRBD1 or TRBD2 (5 bases each). Per germline, CDR1 MDHEN and CDR2 SYDVKM. The CDR3 contains 16 residues. With 3 bases removed from V and 2 bases from J, the gap between germline ends came to 16 bases. This chain's CDR3 is CASSFGGKWAQETQYF. The CDR3 region has the DNA TGTGCCAGCAGTTTTGGGGGAAAATGGGCTCAAGAGACCCAGTACTTC.

This clone appeared once. The chain couples TRBV7-9 to TRBJ2-7, with 7 nucleotides matching TRBD2. CDR1 is SEHNR, CDR2 FQNEAQ, per germline (reference sequence). V shed 5 bases, J shed 3 bases, and the junction held 7 bases outside the gene matches. This CDR3 has 14 amino acids. The DNA of the CDR3 is TGTGCCAGCAGCGCCCCCGGCGGGGGCTACGAGCAGTACTTC. Amino acid sequence: CASSAPGGGYEQYF.

The chain couples TRBV5-6 to TRBJ2-7; D ambiguous. This CDR3 has 14 residues. Trimming cost V 0 bases and J 6 bases, with 13 bases left between them. From germline, CDR1 is SGHDT and CDR2 YYEEEE. This chain's CDR3 is CASSLGLRPGEQYF. The CDR3 bases are TGTGCCAGCAGCTTGGGACTCCGACCGGGCGAGCAGTACTTC.

The chain has TRBV7-9 and TRBJ2-7; D is uncertain. The CDR3 length is 14 residues. The V and J ends lost 3 bases and 0 bases respectively, with 9 bases between them. Germline V gives CDR1 SEHNR, CDR2 FQNEAQ (reference sequence). The DNA of the CDR3 is TGTGCCAGCAGCTTTGGGATGAGCTCCTACGAGCAGTACTTC. It specifies CASSFGMSSYEQYF.

This clone was picked up a small number of times. The chain combines TRBV2 with TRBJ1-2, with TRBD1 matching over 7 bases. The germline CDR1 and CDR2 sequences are SNHLY and FYNNEI. The ends lost 0 bases at V and 7 bases at J; junction bases unmatched: 8. This CDR3 spans 15 amino acids. As DNA, the CDR3 is TGTGCCAGCAGTGAAGCTGGAGGGGGCAGGTCTGGCTACACCTTC. It translates to CASSEAGGGRSGYTF.

This chain joins TRBV5-1 and TRBJ1-1; 7 nucleotides align to TRBD1. The CDR3 runs 15 residues. With V trimmed by 0 bases and J by 6 bases, 8 bases remained unmatched. Germline assignment: CDR1 SGHRS and CDR2 YFSETQ. CDR3 coding DNA: TGCGCCAGCAGCTTGGAGGGGGCGGGGACAGCTGAAGCTTTCTTT. It yields the protein CASSLEGAGTAEAFF.

This clone was observed once. The rearrangement uses TRBV27 and TRBJ1-2, with D maybe TRBD1 (6 bases). Germline V gene data show CDR1 as MNHEY and CDR2 as SMNVEV (reference sequence). Trimming took off 0 bases at V and 5 bases at J, with 16 bases between the two ends. The CDR3 sequence is 16 residues long. The CDR3 DNA sequence: TGTGCCAGCAGTTTATCGCCCCCGGGCAGGGGATATGGCTACACCTTC. Its translation: CASSLSPPGRGYGYTF.

The V call is TRBV14, the J call TRBJ2-7; TRBD1 is a possible D gene (5 bases). V lost 0 bases and J lost 2, with 11 bases in between. Germline CDR1 reads SGHDN; CDR2 reads FVKESK. The CDR3 length is 15 residues. CDR3 in amino acids: CASSQESDSAYEQYF. CDR3 DNA sequence: TGTGCCAGCAGCCAAGAGAGTGACAGTGCCTACGAGCAGTACTTC.

The chain carries TRBV29-1 and TRBJ2-7; 8 bases line up with TRBD1. CDR1 SQVTM and CDR2 ANQGSEA come from the germline V gene. The CDR3 contains 13 residues. After removal of 6 bases from V and 0 bases from J, the junction contained 4 bases not matched to a gene. This CDR3 reads CSVSTGDSYEQYF. CDR3 coding DNA: TGCAGCGTGTCGACAGGGGACTCCTACGAGCAGTACTTC.

The chain employs TRBV6-4 and TRBJ1-6; the D gene is possibly TRBD1 (5 bases). Germline V gene sequence: CDR1 MRHNA, CDR2 SNTAGT. V dropped 4 bases and J dropped 8 bases, with 9 bases sitting between them. The length of the CDR3 is 13 residues. CDR3 bases: TGTGCCAGCAGTGTAGGGGAGGATTCACCCCTCCACTTT. This codes for CASSVGEDSPLHF.

This clone showed up just a few times. The chain uses TRBV10-3 and TRBJ2-1; D is perhaps TRBD2 (5 bases). The CDR3 covers 15 residues. Germline V gene lookup returns CDR1 ENHRY and CDR2 SYGVKD. V lost 6 bases, J lost 4 bases, and 16 bases lay in between. The chain's CDR3 is CAIRVLNRGYNEQFF. CDR3 coding DNA: TGTGCCATCAGGGTTCTAAACCGGGGTTACAATGAGCAGTTCTTC.